Below, 18 T cell receptor beta chains from the same sample are listed, as sequenced in a study of shared clonotypes between healthy human individuals. Sequenced by immunoSEQ multiplex PCR; TCRdb stores in-frame clones only, minus some. The sample records around 2,000,000 clones, roughly 91% being singletons. Terminally differentiated effector memory CD45RA+ cells were excluded from the naive CD8 cells, which were CD45RO-negative and positively selected for CCR7. The sequenced material came from naive CD8+ T cells from PBMCs. These receptors all stem from a man aged 18-30 years in good health. Some clones in this sample may be carry-over from other donors' samples.

The J gene is TRBJ2-2, the V gene TRBV6-1, with a tentative D call TRBD1 (6 bases). CDR1 MNHNS and CDR2 SASEGT come from the germline V gene. Deletions cut 6 bases from V and 2 bases from J, with 13 bases between. The CDR3 consists of 15 residues. The CDR3 reads CASRKGQRNTGELFF. In nucleotides, the CDR3 is TGTGCCAGCAGAAAAGGACAGAGAAACACCGGGGAGCTGTTTTTT.

This chain connects TRBV30 to TRBJ1-2; 7 bases agree with TRBD1. The J segment lost 3 bases and the V segment lost 2 bases, leaving 12 bases of the junction unmatched. The CDR3 has 16 residues. From germline, CDR1 is GTSNPN and CDR2 SVGIG (reference sequence). CDR3 region: CAWSWPYLDRDYGYTF. CDR3 coding DNA: TGTGCCTGGAGTTGGCCCTACCTTGACAGGGACTATGGCTACACCTTC. The variable domain in full, completed from reference TRBV30 and TRBJ1-2, reads SQTIHQWPATLVQPVGSPLSLECTVEGTSNPNLYWYRQAAGRGLQLLFYSVGIGQISSEVPQNLSASRPQDRQFILSSKKLLLSDSGFYLCAWSWPYLDRDYGYTFGSGTRLTVV.

The chain is built from TRBV5-6 and TRBJ2-1, with D tentatively TRBD2 (6 bases). Germline loops: CDR1 SGHDT, CDR2 YYEEEE. Trimming took 3 bases from V and 8 from J, leaving 21 bases between them. The CDR3 consists of 16 residues. This CDR3 is CASSSPGLEGGDEQFF. The CDR3 DNA reads as TGTGCCAGCAGCTCCCCGGGGCTAGAAGGCGGGGATGAGCAGTTCTTC.

This clone was detected once. This sample also contains other DNA sequences that code for the same CDR3. The chain uses TRBV7-3 and TRBJ2-2, with 8 bases that match TRBD1. This CDR3 region has 15 residues. The V gene's germline CDR1 is SGHTA and CDR2 FQGTGA. V lost 5 bases and J lost 1; bases outside the gene matches: 3. This CDR3 reads CASSPGQGNTGELFF. In DNA, the CDR3 is TGTGCCAGCAGCCCAGGACAGGGGAACACCGGGGAGCTGTTTTTT.

This clone was seen once. This chain links TRBV30 with TRBJ2-7; no clear D. Trimming took off 5 bases at V and 2 bases at J, with 13 bases between the two ends. Germline CDR1 and CDR2: GTSNPN and SVGIG (reference sequence). CDR3 length equals 13 residues. CDR3 DNA: TGTGCCTGGGCCCCCCTAGGGCCCTACGAGCAGTACTTC. Translation: CAWAPLGPYEQYF. Together with reference TRBV30 and TRBJ2-7, the CDR3 gives the full variable domain: SQTIHQWPATLVQPVGSPLSLECTVEGTSNPNLYWYRQAAGRGLQLLFYSVGIGQISSEVPQNLSASRPQDRQFILSSKKLLLSDSGFYLCAWAPLGPYEQYFGPGTRLTVT.

The J gene is TRBJ1-2, the V gene TRBV4-3; D remains unclear. The germline gives CDR1 LGHNA, CDR2 YSLEER. This CDR3 contains 16 residues. V was pared by 1 base and J by 3 bases, with 15 bases between. This chain's CDR3 is CASSQGLGRADYGYTF. CDR3 sequence (DNA): TGCGCCAGCAGCCAAGGATTGGGGAGGGCTGACTATGGCTACACCTTC.

The chain couples TRBV7-3 to TRBJ2-6, with a weak D call TRBD1 (6 bases). The CDR3 consists of 17 residues. Deletions cut 2 bases from V and 1 base from J, with 12 bases between. Germline V CDR1 and CDR2: SGHTA, FQGTGA. The CDR3 region has the DNA TGTGCCAGCAGCTTATGGGGGACACCATCTGGGGCCAACGTCCTGACTTTC. As protein: CASSLWGTPSGANVLTF.

This chain links TRBV28 with TRBJ2-5, with D possibly matching TRBD2 (5 bases). The CDR3 extends over 14 amino acids. Germline V gene data show CDR1 as MDHEN and CDR2 as SYDVKM. The germline V and J ends were trimmed by 5 bases and 2 bases, with 12 bases remaining between them. CDR3 DNA sequence: TGTGCCAGCAGTCCCATAGCGAGTCAAGAGACCCAGTACTTC. Amino acids: CASSPIASQETQYF.

The rearrangement links TRBV7-9 to TRBJ1-4; the D is unclear. The V gene's germline CDR1 is SEHNR and CDR2 FQNEAQ (reference sequence). Trimming removed 5 bases from V and 14 bases from J, with 18 bases in between. The CDR3 has 13 amino acids. The CDR3 protein is CASSPGPTESLFF. CDR3 DNA: TGTGCCAGCAGCCCAGGCCCCACAGAGAGCCTGTTTTTT.

The chain links TRBV2 to TRBJ2-5, with no clear D. Germline CDR1 reads SNHLY; CDR2 reads FYNNEI. V dropped 7 bases and J dropped 3 bases, with 9 bases sitting between them. The CDR3 is 12 residues long. The CDR3 DNA reads as TGTGCCAGCACTGACGGTGAAGAGACCCAGTACTTC. Translated, it gives CASTDGEETQYF.

This sequence joins TRBV10-3 and TRBJ2-2, with TRBD1 identical over 7 bases. Germline loops: CDR1 ENHRY, CDR2 SYGVKD. Trimming at V came to 4 bases and at J to 7 bases, leaving 15 bases not matched to a gene. This CDR3 has 17 amino acids. The CDR3 bases are TGTGCCATCAGTGCCCCTGCCTTGACAGGGAGTAGCGGGGAGCTGTTTTTT. It codes for CAISAPALTGSSGELFF.

The chain has TRBV7-8 and TRBJ1-4, with no clear D. The CDR3 has 15 amino acids. Germline values: CDR1 SGHVS, CDR2 FQNEAQ. Trimming stripped 5 bases from V and 3 bases from J, with 13 bases between. This CDR3 reads CASSAAAAPNEKLFF. Written as DNA, the CDR3 is TGTGCCAGCAGCGCCGCCGCGGCCCCTAATGAAAAACTGTTTTTT.

The chain combines TRBV19 with TRBJ2-7; 9 bases agree with TRBD1. Germline V gene lookup returns CDR1 LNHDA and CDR2 SQIVND (reference sequence). The CDR3 extends over 14 amino acids. Trimming at V came to 5 bases and at J to 6 bases, leaving 8 bases not matched to a gene. The CDR3 nucleotides are TGTGCCAGTAGTCCGGACAGGGGTTTACGCGAGCAGTACTTC. It encodes CASSPDRGLREQYF.

V is TRBV5-1 and J is TRBJ2-7; no clear D gene. This CDR3 has 14 amino acids. The V end was cut by 2 bases, the J end by 0 bases, with 9 bases between. The germline V gene encodes CDR1 SGHRS and CDR2 YFSETQ. CDR3 DNA: TGCGCCAGCAGCTTTGCAGTGTCCTCCTACGAGCAGTACTTC. It specifies CASSFAVSSYEQYF.

This chain joins TRBV7-9 and TRBJ2-1; no clear D gene. Looked up from germline, CDR1 is SEHNR and CDR2 is FQNEAQ (reference sequence). The length of the CDR3 is 13 residues. The germline V and J ends were trimmed by 4 bases and 12 bases, with 16 bases remaining between them. The CDR3 coding sequence is TGTGCCAGCAGCTCACTCTACAATGACGCGCAGTTCTTC. It specifies CASSSLYNDAQFF. The entire variable domain, with the rest obtained from reference TRBV7-9 and TRBJ2-1, is as follows: DTGVSQNPRHKITKRGQNVTFRCDPISEHNRLYWYRQTLGQGPEFLTYFQNEAQLEKSRLLSDRFSAERPKGSFSTLEIQRTEQGDSAMYLCASSSLYNDAQFFGPGTRLTVL.

The gene calls are TRBV7-3 and TRBJ2-3, with a possible D match to TRBD2 (6 bases). Germline CDR1 reads SGHTA; CDR2 reads FQGTGA. V dropped 0 bases and J dropped 0 bases, with 13 bases sitting between them. The CDR3 covers 17 residues. The CDR3 loop reads CASSLTGLATSTDTQYF. CDR3 sequence (DNA): TGTGCCAGCAGCTTAACCGGTCTAGCGACTAGCACAGATACGCAGTATTTT.

V usage is TRBV18 and J usage is TRBJ1-1; 7 nucleotides align to TRBD1. CDR1 and CDR2 (germline): KGHSH, LQKENI. The CDR3 length is 15 residues. Unmatched junction bases numbered 10, after V lost 5 bases and J lost 4 bases. DNA for the CDR3: TGTGCCAGCTCAGAAAAGGACAGGTTTAGCACTGAAGCTTTCTTT. As protein: CASSEKDRFSTEAFF.

This chain uses TRBV7-8 with TRBJ2-7; possibly TRBD1 for D (6 bases). The V end was cut by 6 bases, the J end by 2 bases, with 14 bases between. The CDR3 runs 14 residues. Germline V CDR1 and CDR2: SGHVS, FQNEAQ. The CDR3 DNA reads TGTGCCAGCAGTCCTGCTCAGGGGCCCTACGAGCAGTACTTC. Translation: CASSPAQGPYEQYF.